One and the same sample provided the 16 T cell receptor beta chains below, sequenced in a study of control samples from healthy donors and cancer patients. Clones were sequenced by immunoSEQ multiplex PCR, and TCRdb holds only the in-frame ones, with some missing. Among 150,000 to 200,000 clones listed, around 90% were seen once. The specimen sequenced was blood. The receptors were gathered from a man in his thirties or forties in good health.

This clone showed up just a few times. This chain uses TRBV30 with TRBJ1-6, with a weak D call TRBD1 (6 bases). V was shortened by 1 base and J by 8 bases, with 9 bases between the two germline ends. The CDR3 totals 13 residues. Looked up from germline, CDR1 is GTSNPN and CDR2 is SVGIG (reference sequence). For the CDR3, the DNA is TGTGCCTGGAGTGGGCAGGGGTATTCACCCCTCCACTTT. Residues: CAWSGQGYSPLHF.

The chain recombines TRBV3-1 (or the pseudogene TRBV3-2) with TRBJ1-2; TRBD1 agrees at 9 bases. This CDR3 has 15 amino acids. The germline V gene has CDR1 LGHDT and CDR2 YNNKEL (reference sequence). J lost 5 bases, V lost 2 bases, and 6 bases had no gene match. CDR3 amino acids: CASSQWLQGAYGYTF. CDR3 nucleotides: TGTGCCAGCAGCCAATGGTTACAGGGGGCTTATGGCTACACCTTC.

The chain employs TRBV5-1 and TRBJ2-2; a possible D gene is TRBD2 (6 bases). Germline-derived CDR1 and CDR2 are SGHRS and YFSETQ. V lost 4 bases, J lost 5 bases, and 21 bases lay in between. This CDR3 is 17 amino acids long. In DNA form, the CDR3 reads TGCGCCAGCAGCCCTGGGAGCGGGCTAGGGCTAACCGGGGAGCTGTTTTTT. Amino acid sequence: CASSPGSGLGLTGELFF. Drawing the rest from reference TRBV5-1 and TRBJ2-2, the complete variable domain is KAGVTQTPRYLIKTRGQQVTLSCSPISGHRSVSWYQQTPGQGLQFLFEYFSETQRNKGNFPGRFSGRQFSNSRSEMNVSTLELGDSALYLCASSPGSGLGLTGELFFGEGSRLTVL.

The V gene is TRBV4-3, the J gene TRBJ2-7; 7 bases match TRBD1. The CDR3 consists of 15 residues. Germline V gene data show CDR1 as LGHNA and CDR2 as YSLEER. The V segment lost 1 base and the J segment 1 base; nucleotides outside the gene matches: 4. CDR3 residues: CASSQGQGVSYEQYF. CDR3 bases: TGCGCCAGCAGCCAAGGACAGGGCGTTTCCTACGAGCAGTACTTC.

DNA for the CDR3: TGTGCCAGCAGCTTAAGTGGGGCCGCGCCTAGCACAGATACGCAGTATTTT. Encoded protein: CASSLSGAAPSTDTQYF. This rearrangement joins TRBV7-2 to TRBJ2-3; D might be TRBD1 (5 bases). From germline, CDR1 is SGHTA and CDR2 FQGNSA. V lost 2 bases and J lost 0, with 15 bases in between. This CDR3 has 17 amino acids.

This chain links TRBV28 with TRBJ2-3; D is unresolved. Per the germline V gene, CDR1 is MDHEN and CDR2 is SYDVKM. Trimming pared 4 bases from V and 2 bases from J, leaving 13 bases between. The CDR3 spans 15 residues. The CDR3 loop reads CASSSTRLNTDTQYF. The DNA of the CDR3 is TGTGCCAGCAGTTCCACCCGTTTAAACACAGATACGCAGTATTTT.

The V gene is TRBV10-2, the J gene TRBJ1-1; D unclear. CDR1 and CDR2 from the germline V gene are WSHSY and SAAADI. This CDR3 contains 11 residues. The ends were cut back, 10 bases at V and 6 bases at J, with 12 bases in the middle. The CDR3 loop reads CATHTGSEAFF. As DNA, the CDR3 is TGCGCCACCCACACCGGTTCTGAAGCTTTCTTT.

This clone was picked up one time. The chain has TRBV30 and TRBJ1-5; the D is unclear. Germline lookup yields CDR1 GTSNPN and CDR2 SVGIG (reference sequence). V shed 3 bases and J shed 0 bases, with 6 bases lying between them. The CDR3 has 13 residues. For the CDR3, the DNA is TGTGCCTGGAGACAGAATAGCAATCAGCCCCAGCATTTT. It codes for CAWRQNSNQPQHF.

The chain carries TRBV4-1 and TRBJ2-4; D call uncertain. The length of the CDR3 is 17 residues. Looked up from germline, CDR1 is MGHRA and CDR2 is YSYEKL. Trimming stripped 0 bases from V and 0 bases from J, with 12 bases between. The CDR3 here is CASSQDVPVLAKNIQYF. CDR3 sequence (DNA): TGCGCCAGCAGCCAAGATGTGCCAGTCCTAGCCAAAAACATTCAGTACTTC.

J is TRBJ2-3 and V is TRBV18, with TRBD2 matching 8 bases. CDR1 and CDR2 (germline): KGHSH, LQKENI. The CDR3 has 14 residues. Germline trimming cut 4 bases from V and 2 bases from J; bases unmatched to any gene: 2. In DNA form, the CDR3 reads TGTGCCAGCTCACTAGCGGGGACCACAGATACGCAGTATTTT. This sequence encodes CASSLAGTTDTQYF.

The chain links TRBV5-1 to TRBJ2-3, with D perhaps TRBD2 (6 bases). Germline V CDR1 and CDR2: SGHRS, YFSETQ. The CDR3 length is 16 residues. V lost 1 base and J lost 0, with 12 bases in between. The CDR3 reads CASSLLGGSSTDTQYF. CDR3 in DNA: TGCGCCAGCAGCTTGTTGGGGGGATCTAGCACAGATACGCAGTATTTT.

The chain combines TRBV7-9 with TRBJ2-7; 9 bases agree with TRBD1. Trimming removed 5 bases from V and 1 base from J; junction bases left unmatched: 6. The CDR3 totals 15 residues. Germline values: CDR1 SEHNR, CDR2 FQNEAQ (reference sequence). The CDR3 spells CASSTGTGFSYEQYF. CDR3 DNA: TGTGCCAGCAGCACCGGGACAGGGTTTTCCTACGAGCAGTACTTC.

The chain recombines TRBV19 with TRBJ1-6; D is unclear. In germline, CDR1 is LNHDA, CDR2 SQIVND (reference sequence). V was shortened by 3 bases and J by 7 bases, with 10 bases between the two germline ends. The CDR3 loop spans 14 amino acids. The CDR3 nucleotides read TGTGCCAGTAGTATCCAGGTTTCCAATTCACCCCTCCACTTT. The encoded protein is CASSIQVSNSPLHF.

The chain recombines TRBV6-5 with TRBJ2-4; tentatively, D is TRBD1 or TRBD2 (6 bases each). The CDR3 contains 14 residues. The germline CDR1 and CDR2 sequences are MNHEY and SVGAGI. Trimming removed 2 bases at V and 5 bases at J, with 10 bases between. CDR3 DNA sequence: TGTGCCAGCAGTTACGGGGGGCACGAAAACATTCAGTACTTC. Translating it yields CASSYGGHENIQYF.

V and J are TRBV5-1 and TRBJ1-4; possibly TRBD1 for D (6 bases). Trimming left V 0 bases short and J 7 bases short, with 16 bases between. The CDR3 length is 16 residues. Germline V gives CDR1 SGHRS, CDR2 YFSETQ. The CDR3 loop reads CASSLAGTSGGEKLFF. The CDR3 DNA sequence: TGCGCCAGCAGCTTGGCCGGGACATCCGGAGGTGAAAAACTGTTTTTT. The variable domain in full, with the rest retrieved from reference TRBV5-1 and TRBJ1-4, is KAGVTQTPRYLIKTRGQQVTLSCSPISGHRSVSWYQQTPGQGLQFLFEYFSETQRNKGNFPGRFSGRQFSNSRSEMNVSTLELGDSALYLCASSLAGTSGGEKLFFGSGTQLSVL.

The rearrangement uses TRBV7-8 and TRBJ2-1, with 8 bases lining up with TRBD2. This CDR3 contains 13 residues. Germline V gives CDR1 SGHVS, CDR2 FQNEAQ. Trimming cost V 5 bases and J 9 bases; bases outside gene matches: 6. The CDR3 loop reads CASSEREITEQFF. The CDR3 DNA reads TGTGCCAGCAGCGAGCGGGAGATAACTGAGCAGTTCTTC.